This T cell receptor beta chain appears in the sequencing data of a study of cytomegalovirus exposure and HLA in healthy donors. Assay used: immunoSEQ multiplex PCR; TCRdb lists only in-frame clones, some missing. Counted here are some 140,000 clones, about 82% occurring once; the ten biggest clones make up roughly 1.9%. The CDR3 is 14 amino acids. Trimming left V 0 bases short and J 6 bases short, with 12 bases between. Germline CDR1 reads MNHEY; CDR2 reads SVGAGI. Specimen: PBMCs. The chain uses TRBV6-5 and TRBJ2-7; weak D call: TRBD1 (6 bases). The source is a human donor in good health. CDR3 sequence (DNA): TGTGCCAGCAGTTACTCAATAACAGGGCGCGAGCAGTACTTC. It translates to CASSYSITGREQYF.